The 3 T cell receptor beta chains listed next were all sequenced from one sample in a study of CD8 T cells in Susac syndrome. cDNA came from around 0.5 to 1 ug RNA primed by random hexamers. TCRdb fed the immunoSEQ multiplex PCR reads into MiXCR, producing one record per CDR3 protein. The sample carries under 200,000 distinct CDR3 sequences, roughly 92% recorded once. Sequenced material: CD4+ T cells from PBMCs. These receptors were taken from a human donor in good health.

The CDR3 reads CSARNQGVQTQYF. The CDR3, as DNA: TGCAGTGCTAGAAACCAGGGTGTCCAGACCCAGTACTTC. J is TRBJ2-5 and V is TRBV20-1, with D maybe TRBD1 (5 bases). The length of the CDR3 is 13 residues. Germline lookup yields CDR1 DFQATT and CDR2 SNEGSKA (reference sequence). The V end lost 2 bases, the J end lost 6 bases, and 13 bases lay between the germline ends.

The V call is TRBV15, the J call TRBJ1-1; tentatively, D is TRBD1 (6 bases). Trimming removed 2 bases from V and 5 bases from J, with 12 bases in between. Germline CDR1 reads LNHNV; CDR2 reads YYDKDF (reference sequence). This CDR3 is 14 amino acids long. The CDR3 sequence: CATSRTQGWTEAFF. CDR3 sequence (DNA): TGTGCCACCAGCAGAACGCAGGGGTGGACTGAAGCTTTCTTT.

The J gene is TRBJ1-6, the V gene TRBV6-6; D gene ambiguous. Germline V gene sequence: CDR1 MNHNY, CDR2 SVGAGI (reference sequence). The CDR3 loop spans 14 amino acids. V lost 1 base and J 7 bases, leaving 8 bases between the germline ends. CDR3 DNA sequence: TGTGCCAGCAGTTACTTGGACCTCAATTCACCCCTCCACTTT. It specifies CASSYLDLNSPLHF.